One and the same sample provided the 16 T cell receptor beta chains below, sequenced in a study of T cell repertoires in cytomegalovirus infection. TCRdb reprocessed the reads with MiXCR, giving one entry per CDR3 protein. Altogether about 400,000 distinct CDR3 sequences are present, 15% to 20% being singletons, with the ten largest covering 8.7%. Sequencing used PBMCs. The receptors derive from a human donor in good health (CMV status not recorded). Some clones in this sample may be carry-over from other donors' samples.

This rearrangement joins TRBV12-3 or TRBV12-4 to TRBJ2-1; no definite D call. V shed 10 bases and J shed 4 bases, with 8 bases lying between them. CDR3 length: 11 amino acids. CDR3 nucleotides: TGTGCCACTTTAAAGTACAATGAGCAGTTCTTC. Protein product: CATLKYNEQFF.

The chain combines TRBV5-5 with TRBJ2-1; no definite D call. V lost 0 bases to trimming and J lost 8 bases, with 12 bases between them. The CDR3 is made up of 14 amino acids. Germline CDR1 SGHKS, CDR2 YYEKEE (reference sequence). The CDR3 sequence: CASSLASSGYEQFF. The CDR3 DNA follows: TGTGCCAGCAGCTTGGCTTCTAGTGGCTATGAGCAGTTCTTC. Complete variable domain (other parts from reference TRBV5-5 and TRBJ2-1): DAGVTQSPTHLIKTRGQQVTLRCSPISGHKSVSWYQQVLGQGPQFIFQYYEKEERGRGNFPDRFSARQFPNYSSELNVNALLLGDSALYLCASSLASSGYEQFFGPGTRLTVL.

The V call is TRBV20-1, the J call TRBJ2-5, with 14 bases fitting TRBD2. Trimming removed 6 bases from V and 0 bases from J; junction bases left unmatched: 9. There are 17 residues in the CDR3. Looked up from germline, CDR1 is DFQATT and CDR2 is SNEGSKA (reference sequence). CDR3 loop: CSASDLGLAGDQETQYF. CDR3 coding DNA: TGCAGTGCCAGCGATTTGGGACTAGCGGGAGACCAAGAGACCCAGTACTTC.

The CDR3 bases are TGTGCCAGCAGCCAAGAAGGCTTGGGACAGCCGATGTCTGGGGCCAACGTCCTGACTTTC. Its translation is CASSQEGLGQPMSGANVLTF. The chain couples TRBV4-2 to TRBJ2-6; the match to TRBD1 covers 7 bases. There are 20 residues in the CDR3. With 0 bases clipped from V and 1 base from J, the junction kept 12 bases outside the gene matches. Per germline, CDR1 LGHNA and CDR2 YNFKEQ.

The chain couples TRBV19 to TRBJ2-1, with D maybe TRBD2 (6 bases). CDR1 is LNHDA, CDR2 SQIVND, per germline (reference sequence). V was cut by 6 bases and J by 5 bases, with 17 bases left in between. The CDR3 runs 15 residues. The CDR3 is CASRKEGRINNEQFF. As DNA, the CDR3 is TGTGCCAGTAGAAAGGAGGGTCGCATTAACAATGAGCAGTTCTTC.

This clonotype was recorded a few times. This chain joins TRBV7-8 and TRBJ2-1, with D possibly TRBD1 on 6 matching bases. Germline V lookup: CDR1 SGHVS, CDR2 FQNEAQ. The V end lost 3 bases, the J end lost 5 bases, and 14 bases lay between the germline ends. This CDR3 is built from 15 residues. The CDR3 sequence is CASSFYRVRHNEQFF. CDR3 DNA sequence: TGTGCCAGCAGCTTTTACAGGGTCCGGCACAATGAGCAGTTCTTC.

CDR3 in DNA: TGTGCCAGCAGTGGGGCCCAACGAGCATACAATGAGCAGTTCTTC. This codes for CASSGAQRAYNEQFF. The V call is TRBV7-2, the J call TRBJ2-1; a possible D gene is TRBD1 (5 bases). V was clipped by 6 bases and J by 4 bases, with 16 bases between them. Germline assignment: CDR1 SGHTA and CDR2 FQGNSA. This CDR3 is 15 amino acids long.

This clonotype was picked up a small number of times. This rearrangement joins TRBV24-1 to TRBJ2-1; D possibly corresponds to TRBD2 (7 bases). The CDR3 extends over 13 amino acids. Germline V lookup: CDR1 KGHDR, CDR2 SFDVKD. V was pared by 4 bases and J by 10 bases, with 13 bases between. The CDR3 DNA follows: TGTGCCACCAGTGACGGGGGGCCCGGGGAGCAGTTCTTC. Translation: CATSDGGPGEQFF.

This chain connects TRBV7-6 to TRBJ2-7, with 12 bases that match TRBD2. This CDR3 has 15 residues. Germline-derived CDR1 and CDR2 are SGHVS and FNYEAQ. V trimming: 11 bases; J trimming: 7 bases; junction bases outside the gene matches: 15. The CDR3 region is CAVRTSGTGTGEQYF. The DNA for the CDR3 is TGTGCCGTACGGACTAGCGGGACCGGAACGGGTGAGCAGTACTTC.

This clonotype was seen only a few times. CDR3 sequence (DNA): TGTGCCAGCAGTTACTCGTATGGGGGAAACACTGAAGCTTTCTTT. Its protein product is CASSYSYGGNTEAFF. This chain connects TRBV6-5 to TRBJ1-1, with D tentatively TRBD1 (5 bases). The germline gives CDR1 MNHEY, CDR2 SVGAGI. V gave up 0 bases and J gave up 2 bases, with 10 bases separating them. This CDR3 spans 15 amino acids.

This clonotype was recorded at least ten times. V is TRBV10-3 and J is TRBJ2-7; 8 bases line up with TRBD2. In germline, CDR1 is ENHRY, CDR2 SYGVKD. The V and J ends lost 4 bases and 0 bases, in that order; junction bases with no gene match: 2. The CDR3 contains 14 residues. DNA of the CDR3: TGTGCCATCAGTGGAACTAGCGGCTCCTACGAGCAGTACTTC. Protein: CAISGTSGSYEQYF.

This clonotype was recorded at least ten times. The chain has TRBV19 and TRBJ2-7; 12 positions match TRBD2. Trimming cost V 5 bases and J 1 base; bases outside gene matches: 3. Per germline, CDR1 LNHDA and CDR2 SQIVND (reference sequence). The CDR3 sequence is 15 residues long. The CDR3 nucleotides are TGTGCCAGTAGTGCCGGACTAGCGGGGTCCTACGAGCAGTACTTC. It yields the protein CASSAGLAGSYEQYF.

This clonotype was observed once. The chain recombines TRBV9 with TRBJ2-6; no reliable D call. Germline V lookup: CDR1 SGDLS, CDR2 YYNGEE. Trimming shortened V by 0 bases and J by 1 base, and 8 bases separated the two germline ends. The CDR3 is made up of 16 amino acids. The DNA of the CDR3 is TGTGCCAGCAGCGTAGCTACGCGGTCTGGGGCCAACGTCCTGACTTTC. It translates to CASSVATRSGANVLTF.

This clonotype was detected ten times or more. The chain combines TRBV20-1 with TRBJ2-1; 7 nucleotides line up with TRBD2. Germline V lookup: CDR1 DFQATT, CDR2 SNEGSKA (reference sequence). The ends lost 1 base at V and 0 bases at J; junction bases unmatched: 6. This CDR3 contains 16 residues. CDR3 region: CSARGSSGSSYNEQFF. The CDR3 nucleotides read TGCAGTGCTAGAGGCTCTAGCGGTAGCTCCTACAATGAGCAGTTCTTC.

About this clonotype: Mismatch with germline at one junction end may stem from a read error. The chain joins TRBV20-1 to TRBJ1-2, with 8 bases fitting TRBD1. Germline values: CDR1 DFQATT, CDR2 SNEGSKA (reference sequence). The CDR3 totals 12 residues. CDR3 bases: TGCAGTGCCCCCGACAGGGGAGACGGCTACTCCTTC. It encodes CSAPDRGDGYSF.

This clonotype was counted ten times or more. Written as DNA, the CDR3 is TGTGCCAGCAGCTTAGTTAGCGGGTACACAGATACGCAGTATTTT. Its translation is CASSLVSGYTDTQYF. V is TRBV7-2 and J is TRBJ2-3; the match to TRBD2 covers 7 bases. Germline V CDR1 and CDR2: SGHTA, FQGNSA. Trimming took 1 base from V and 2 from J; bases not matched to a gene: 3. This CDR3 comprises 15 residues.